The 17 T cell receptor beta chains below were found in one sample sequenced in a study of T cell responses to AZD1222 COVID-19 vaccine. Only in-frame clones appear in the TCRdb table, and some are missing; sequencing was by immunoSEQ multiplex PCR. The repertoire holds 80,000 to 90,000 clones, with 70% to 90% as singletons. The input for sequencing was peripheral blood, taken 28 days after the second AZD1222 dose. The receptors come from an adult who received the AZD1222 COVID-19 vaccine.

V is TRBV9 and J is TRBJ2-1; 9 positions match TRBD1. Germline V gene lookup returns CDR1 SGDLS and CDR2 YYNGEE. Losses at the gene ends were 3 bases for V and 4 bases for J; bases not matched to a gene: 5. CDR3 length equals 15 residues. In DNA, the CDR3 is TGTGCCAGCAGCGCGAGACAGGGGGGGTACAATGAGCAGTTCTTC. This sequence encodes CASSARQGGYNEQFF.

CDR3 protein: CASRPTGGSTGELFF. Written as DNA, the CDR3 is TGTGCCAGCAGACCTACAGGGGGTTCCACCGGGGAGCTGTTTTTT. The chain uses TRBV5-6 and TRBJ2-2; 8 bases are a match to TRBD1. V gave up 5 bases and J gave up 4 bases; unmatched junction bases: 7. The CDR3 covers 15 residues. Germline loops: CDR1 SGHDT, CDR2 YYEEEE.

The genes are TRBV9 and TRBJ2-1; 11 bases agree with TRBD2. V lost 2 bases, J lost 4 bases, and 2 bases stayed unmatched. This CDR3 is built from 15 residues. CDR1 and CDR2 from the germline V gene are SGDLS and YYNGEE. The CDR3 DNA reads TGTGCCAGCAGCGTCCTAGCGGGGGGTTACAATGAGCAGTTCTTC. Translated, it gives CASSVLAGGYNEQFF.

This clone was observed a single time. This chain uses TRBV6-5 with TRBJ2-2; D might be TRBD1 (6 bases). The length of the CDR3 is 15 residues. Germline V gene lookup returns CDR1 MNHEY and CDR2 SVGAGI. Deletions cut 6 bases from V and 2 bases from J, with 13 bases between. This chain's CDR3 is CASRPPRGNTGELFF. The CDR3 DNA reads as TGTGCCAGCAGACCCCCCAGGGGAAACACCGGGGAGCTGTTTTTT.

The chain recombines TRBV19 with TRBJ1-1; D may be TRBD1 (6 bases). This CDR3 comprises 17 residues. The germline V gene encodes CDR1 LNHDA and CDR2 SQIVND (reference sequence). V was trimmed by 5 bases and J by 3 bases, leaving 22 bases between them. CDR3 amino acids: CASSLPWGAAGDTEAFF. The CDR3, as DNA: TGTGCCAGTAGTCTCCCTTGGGGGGCCGCTGGCGACACTGAAGCTTTCTTT.

Concerning this clone: The identical CDR3 is also encoded by other nucleotide sequences in the sample. The J gene is TRBJ1-5, the V gene TRBV30, with D unclear. The germline V gene has CDR1 GTSNPN and CDR2 SVGIG (reference sequence). V was clipped by 0 bases and J by 7 bases, with 7 bases between them. There are 12 residues in the CDR3. Written as DNA, the CDR3 is TGTGCCTGGAGTGTACCCGGACAGCCCCAGCATTTT. It encodes CAWSVPGQPQHF.

In DNA form, the CDR3 reads TGTGCCAGCAGGCTACAGGGAAGGAGCGAGCAGTACTTC. This translates into CASRLQGRSEQYF. The chain combines TRBV5-6 with TRBJ2-7, with D perhaps TRBD1 (6 bases). V lost 5 bases to trimming and J lost 6 bases, with 15 bases between them. There are 13 residues in the CDR3. Germline V gene lookup returns CDR1 SGHDT and CDR2 YYEEEE.

CDR3 sequence: CASSWGTGGMYEQYF. The CDR3 bases are TGTGCCAGCAGTTGGGGGACAGGGGGCATGTACGAGCAGTACTTC. V usage is TRBV2 and J usage is TRBJ2-7; 12 nucleotides agree with TRBD1. The CDR3 extends over 15 amino acids. Germline V lookup: CDR1 SNHLY, CDR2 FYNNEI. After removal of 5 bases from V and 4 bases from J, the junction contained 6 bases not matched to a gene.

The chain couples TRBV7-8 to TRBJ1-5, with D perhaps matching TRBD1 (5 bases). The CDR3 totals 16 residues. The ends were cut back, 1 base at V and 4 bases at J, with 14 bases in the middle. In germline, CDR1 is SGHVS, CDR2 FQNEAQ. The DNA for the CDR3 is TGTGCCAGCAGCTTAGTCAGGGCCGGGGTTAATCAGCCCCAGCATTTT. Protein product: CASSLVRAGVNQPQHF. Full variable domain (outside the CDR3, taken from reference TRBV7-8 and TRBJ1-5): GAGVSQSPRYKVAKRGQDVALRCDPISGHVSLFWYQQALGQGPEFLTYFQNEAQLDKSGLPSDRFFAERPEGSVSTLKIQRTQQEDSAVYLCASSLVRAGVNQPQHFGDGTRLSIL.

This sequence joins TRBV11-2 and TRBJ1-2; D may be TRBD1 (5 bases). CDR3 length: 14 residues. Germline V gene data show CDR1 as SGHAT and CDR2 as FQNNGV. Trimming took off 1 base at V and 4 bases at J, with 10 bases between the two ends. CDR3 loop: CASSLAHGAYGYTF. In DNA form, the CDR3 reads TGTGCCAGCAGCTTAGCCCACGGGGCCTATGGCTACACCTTC.

V is TRBV5-1 and J is TRBJ1-5; 10 nucleotides align to TRBD1. V trimming: 2 bases; J trimming: 3 bases; junction bases outside the gene matches: 2. The CDR3 has 15 amino acids. The germline CDR1 and CDR2 sequences are SGHRS and YFSETQ. CDR3 DNA: TGCGCCAGCAGCTTAGGGACAGGGGTCAATCAGCCCCAGCATTTT. Its protein product is CASSLGTGVNQPQHF.

V gene TRBV9 combines with J gene TRBJ2-2, with TRBD2 matching 12 bases. CDR1 is SGDLS, CDR2 YYNGEE, per germline. The CDR3 totals 19 residues. The V gene end was trimmed by 2 bases and the J gene end by 6 bases; junction bases not matched to a gene: 14. CDR3 region: CASSVGLAGPQRAAGELFF. For the CDR3, the DNA is TGTGCCAGCAGCGTCGGACTAGCGGGGCCCCAGCGCGCAGCCGGGGAGCTGTTTTTT.

V and J are TRBV19 and TRBJ1-2, with D possibly TRBD1 on 6 matching bases. Germline CDR1 reads LNHDA; CDR2 reads SQIVND (reference sequence). The CDR3 extends over 15 amino acids. V was clipped by 3 bases and J by 5 bases, with 16 bases between them. This chain's CDR3 is CASSMGAAHGYGYTF. The DNA for the CDR3 is TGTGCCAGTAGTATGGGGGCAGCCCATGGATATGGCTACACCTTC.

The gene calls are TRBV18 and TRBJ2-7, with D perhaps TRBD1 (6 bases). Trimming took off 3 bases at V and 3 bases at J, with 12 bases between the two ends. The CDR3 is 14 amino acids. Germline V gives CDR1 KGHSH, CDR2 LQKENI. The CDR3 bases are TGTGCCAGCTCACCTTCAGGACAGAACTACGAGCAGTACTTC. This translates into CASSPSGQNYEQYF.

The V gene is TRBV7-6, the J gene TRBJ2-3, with 9 bases matching TRBD2. Unmatched junction bases numbered 4, after V lost 5 bases and J lost 4 bases. This CDR3 has 14 amino acids. Germline values: CDR1 SGHVS, CDR2 FNYEAQ. The CDR3, as DNA: TGTGCCAGCAGCCAGTCTAGCGGGGCAGATACGCAGTATTTT. Its protein product is CASSQSSGADTQYF.

The V and J genes are TRBV6-5 and TRBJ1-6; maybe TRBD1 (5 bases). CDR1 and CDR2 (germline): MNHEY, SVGAGI. V was cut by 0 bases and J by 10 bases, with 13 bases left in between. The CDR3 runs to 15 residues. Here the CDR3 DNA reads TGTGCCAGCAGTTACTCGAGAGGGTGGGGGTCACCCCTCCACTTT. It encodes CASSYSRGWGSPLHF.

CDR3 loop: CASSVGVVNTEAFF. CDR3 nucleotide sequence: TGTGCCAGCAGCGTAGGGGTGGTCAACACTGAAGCTTTCTTT. The chain carries TRBV9 and TRBJ1-1, with D hard to call. Germline V gene lookup returns CDR1 SGDLS and CDR2 YYNGEE. The V gene lost 0 bases and the J gene lost 2 bases, with 8 bases spanning the gap. This CDR3 spans 14 amino acids.